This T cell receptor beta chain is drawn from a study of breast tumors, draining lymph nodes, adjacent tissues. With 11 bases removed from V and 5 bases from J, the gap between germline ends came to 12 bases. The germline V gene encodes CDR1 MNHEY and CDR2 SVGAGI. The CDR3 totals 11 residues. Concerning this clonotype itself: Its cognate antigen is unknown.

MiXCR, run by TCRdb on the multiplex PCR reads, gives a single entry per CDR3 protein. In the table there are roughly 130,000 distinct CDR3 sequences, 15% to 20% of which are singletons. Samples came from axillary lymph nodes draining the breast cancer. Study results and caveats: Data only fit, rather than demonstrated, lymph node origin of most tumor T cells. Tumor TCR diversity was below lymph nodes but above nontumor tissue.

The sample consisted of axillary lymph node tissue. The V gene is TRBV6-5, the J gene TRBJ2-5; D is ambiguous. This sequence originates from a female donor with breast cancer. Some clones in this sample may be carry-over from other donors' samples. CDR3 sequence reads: CAVKRAETQYF. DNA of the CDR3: TGTGCCGTAAAAAGGGCGGAGACCCAGTACTTC.